This T cell receptor (beta chain) was identified during a study of T cells in Graves' hyperthyroidism and ophthalmopathy. The investigators amplified TCR beta CDR3 regions from RNA transcripts. Researchers ran a first-round RT-PCR on the TCR CDR3 using the HTBI primer set. TCRdb called the multiplex PCR reads again in MiXCR, with one record for every CDR3 protein. This sample has roughly 710,000 distinct CDR3 sequences, with about a third found just once. Trimming shortened V by 4 bases and J by 2 bases, and 20 bases separated the two germline ends. The CDR3 runs 17 residues. Germline CDR1 is SNHLY and CDR2 is FYNNEI. Orbital computed tomography, thyroid ultrasound, serum thyroxine and TRAb, and clinical symptoms together informed the diagnoses. This clonotype was found many times.

Sequencing input: blood. The J gene is TRBJ1-2, the V gene TRBV2, with D possibly TRBD1 on 5 matching bases. This receptor was obtained from a woman between 35 and 50 years old with Graves' hyperthyroidism. The DNA for the CDR3 is TGTGCCAGCAGTGTCCAAGGGGTGTTTAGGCCAAACTATGGCTACACCTTC. It yields the protein CASSVQGVFRPNYGYTF.